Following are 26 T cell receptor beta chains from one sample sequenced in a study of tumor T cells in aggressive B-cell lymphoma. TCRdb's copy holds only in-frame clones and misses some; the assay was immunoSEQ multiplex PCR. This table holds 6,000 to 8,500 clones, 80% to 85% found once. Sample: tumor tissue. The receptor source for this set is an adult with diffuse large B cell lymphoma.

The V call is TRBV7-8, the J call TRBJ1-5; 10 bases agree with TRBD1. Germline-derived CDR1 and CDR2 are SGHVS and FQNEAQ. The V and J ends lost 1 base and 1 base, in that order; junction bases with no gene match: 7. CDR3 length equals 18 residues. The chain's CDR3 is CASSLVDRGGPSNQPQHF. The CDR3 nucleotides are TGTGCCAGCAGCTTAGTGGACAGGGGGGGGCCAAGCAATCAGCCCCAGCATTTT.

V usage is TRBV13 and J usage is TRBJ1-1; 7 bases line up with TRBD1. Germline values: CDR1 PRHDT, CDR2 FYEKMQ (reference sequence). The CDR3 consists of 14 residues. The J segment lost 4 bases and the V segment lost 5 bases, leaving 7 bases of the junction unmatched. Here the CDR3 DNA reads TGTGCCAGCAGCCTCAAGACAGGGTTCACTGAAGCTTTCTTT. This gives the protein CASSLKTGFTEAFF.

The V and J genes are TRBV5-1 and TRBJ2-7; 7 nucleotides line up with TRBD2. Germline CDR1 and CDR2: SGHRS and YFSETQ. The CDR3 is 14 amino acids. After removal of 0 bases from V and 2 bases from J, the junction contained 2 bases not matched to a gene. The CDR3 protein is CASSLEGGPYEQYV. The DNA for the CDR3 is TGCGCCAGCAGCTTGGAGGGAGGGCCCTACGAGCAGTACGTC.

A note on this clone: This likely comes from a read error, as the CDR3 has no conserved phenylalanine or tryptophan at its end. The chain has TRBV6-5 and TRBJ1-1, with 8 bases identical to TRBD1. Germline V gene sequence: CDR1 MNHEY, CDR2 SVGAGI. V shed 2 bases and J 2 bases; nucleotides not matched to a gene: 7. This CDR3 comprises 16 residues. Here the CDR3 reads CASSYDRGTLNTEAFL. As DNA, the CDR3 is TGTGCCAGCAGTTACGACAGGGGAACCTTAAACACTGAAGCTTTCCTT.

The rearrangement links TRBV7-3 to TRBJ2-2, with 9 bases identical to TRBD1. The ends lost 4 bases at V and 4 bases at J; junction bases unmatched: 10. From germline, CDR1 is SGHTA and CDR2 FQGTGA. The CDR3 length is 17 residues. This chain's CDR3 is CASSSPQEQGATGELFF. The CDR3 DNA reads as TGTGCCAGCAGCTCGCCCCAAGAACAGGGGGCCACCGGGGAGCTGTTTTTT.

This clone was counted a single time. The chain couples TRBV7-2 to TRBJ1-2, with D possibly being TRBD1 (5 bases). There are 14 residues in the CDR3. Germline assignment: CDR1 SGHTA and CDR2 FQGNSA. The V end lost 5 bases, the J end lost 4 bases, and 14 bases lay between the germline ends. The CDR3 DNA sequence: TGTGCCAGCAGCCCCCGAGGCGGGGGCTATGGCTACACCTTC. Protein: CASSPRGGGYGYTF. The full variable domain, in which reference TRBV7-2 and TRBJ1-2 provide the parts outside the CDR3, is GAGVSQSPSNKVTEKGKDVELRCDPISGHTALYWYRQSLGQGLEFLIYFQGNSAPDKSGLPSDRFSAERTGGSVSTLTIQRTQQEDSAVYLCASSPRGGGYGYTFGSGTRLTVV.

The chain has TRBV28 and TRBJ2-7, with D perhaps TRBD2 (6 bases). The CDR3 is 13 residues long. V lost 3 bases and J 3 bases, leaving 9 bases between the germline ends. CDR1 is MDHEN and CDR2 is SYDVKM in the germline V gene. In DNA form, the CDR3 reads TGTGCCAGCAGTTTGGCGGGGAACTACGAGCAGTACGTC. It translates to CASSLAGNYEQYV.

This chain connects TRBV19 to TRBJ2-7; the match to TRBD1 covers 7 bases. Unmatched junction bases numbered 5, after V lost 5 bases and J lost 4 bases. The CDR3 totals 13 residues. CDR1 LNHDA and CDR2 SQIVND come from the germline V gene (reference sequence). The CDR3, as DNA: TGTGCCAGTAGTTCAGGGGGTCGGTACGAGCAGTACTTC. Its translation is CASSSGGRYEQYF.

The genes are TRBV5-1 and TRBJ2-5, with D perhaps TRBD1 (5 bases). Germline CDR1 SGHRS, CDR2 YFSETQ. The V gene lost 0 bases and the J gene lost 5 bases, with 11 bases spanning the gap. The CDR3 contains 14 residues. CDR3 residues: CASSLEGRVETQYF. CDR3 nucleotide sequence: TGCGCCAGCAGCTTGGAGGGCAGGGTTGAGACCCAGTACTTC.

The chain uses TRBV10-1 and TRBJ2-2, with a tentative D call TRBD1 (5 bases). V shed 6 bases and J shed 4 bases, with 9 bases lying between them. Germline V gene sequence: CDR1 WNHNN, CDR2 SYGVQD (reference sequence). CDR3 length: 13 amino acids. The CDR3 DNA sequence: TGCGCCAGCAGGGGGCCAGTCACCGGGGAGCTGTTTTTT. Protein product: CASRGPVTGELFF.

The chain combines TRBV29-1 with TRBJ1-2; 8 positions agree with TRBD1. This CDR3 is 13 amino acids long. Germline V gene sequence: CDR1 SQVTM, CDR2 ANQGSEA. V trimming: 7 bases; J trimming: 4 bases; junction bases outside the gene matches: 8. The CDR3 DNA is TGCAGCGCTCCGGACAGGGTGGGCTATGGCTACACCTTC. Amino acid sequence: CSAPDRVGYGYTF.

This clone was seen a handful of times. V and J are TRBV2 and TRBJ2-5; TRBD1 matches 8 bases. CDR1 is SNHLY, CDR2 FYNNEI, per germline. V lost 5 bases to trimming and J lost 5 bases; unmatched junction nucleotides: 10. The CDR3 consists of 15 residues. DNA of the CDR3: TGTGCCAGCAGTCCCGGGACAGGCATGGGCGAGACCCAGTACTTC. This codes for CASSPGTGMGETQYF.

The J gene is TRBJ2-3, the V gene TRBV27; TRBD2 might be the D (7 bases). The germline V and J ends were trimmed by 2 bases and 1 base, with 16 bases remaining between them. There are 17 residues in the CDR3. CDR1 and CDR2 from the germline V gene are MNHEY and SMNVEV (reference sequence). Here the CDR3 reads CASSLQEGGVGTDTQYF. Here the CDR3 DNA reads TGTGCCAGCAGTTTACAGGAGGGGGGGGTAGGCACAGATACGCAGTATTTT.

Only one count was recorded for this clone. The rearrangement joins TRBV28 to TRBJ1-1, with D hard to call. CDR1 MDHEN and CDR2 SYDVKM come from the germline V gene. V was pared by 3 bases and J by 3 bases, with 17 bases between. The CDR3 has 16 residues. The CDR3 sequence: CASSFKGRGGDTEAFF. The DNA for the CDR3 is TGTGCCAGCAGTTTTAAGGGTCGGGGTGGGGACACTGAAGCTTTCTTT.

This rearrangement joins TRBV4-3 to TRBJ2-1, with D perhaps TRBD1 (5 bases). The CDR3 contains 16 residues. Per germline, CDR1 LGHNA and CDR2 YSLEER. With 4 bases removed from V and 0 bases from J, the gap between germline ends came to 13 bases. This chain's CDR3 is CASSRETASSYNEQFF. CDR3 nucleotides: TGCGCCAGCAGCCGAGAGACAGCGAGCTCCTACAATGAGCAGTTCTTC.

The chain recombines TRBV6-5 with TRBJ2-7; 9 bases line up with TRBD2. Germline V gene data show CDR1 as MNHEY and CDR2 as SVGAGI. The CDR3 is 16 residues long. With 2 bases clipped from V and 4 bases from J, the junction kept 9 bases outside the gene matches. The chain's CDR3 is CASSYGWLAGRYEQYF. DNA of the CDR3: TGTGCCAGCAGTTACGGCTGGCTAGCGGGACGATACGAGCAGTACTTC.

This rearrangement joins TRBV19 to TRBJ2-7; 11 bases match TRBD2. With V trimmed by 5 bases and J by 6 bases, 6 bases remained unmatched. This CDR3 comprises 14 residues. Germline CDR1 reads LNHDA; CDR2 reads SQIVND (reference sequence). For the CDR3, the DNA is TGTGCCAGTAGTTGGACTAGCGGGTTTCGCGAGCAGTACTTC. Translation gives CASSWTSGFREQYF.

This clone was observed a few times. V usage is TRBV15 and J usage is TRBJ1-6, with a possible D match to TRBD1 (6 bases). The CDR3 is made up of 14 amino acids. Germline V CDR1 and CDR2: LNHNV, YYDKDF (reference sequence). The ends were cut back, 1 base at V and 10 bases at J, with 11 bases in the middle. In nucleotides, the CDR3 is TGTGCCACCAGCAGAGGGGACATCGGATCACCCCTCCACTTT. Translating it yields CATSRGDIGSPLHF.

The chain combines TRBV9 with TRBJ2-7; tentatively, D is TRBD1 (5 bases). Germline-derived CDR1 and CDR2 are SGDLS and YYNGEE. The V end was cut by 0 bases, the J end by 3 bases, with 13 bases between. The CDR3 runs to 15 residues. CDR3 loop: CASSVGGGRYYEQYF. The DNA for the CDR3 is TGTGCCAGCAGCGTAGGGGGCGGCCGTTACTACGAGCAGTACTTC. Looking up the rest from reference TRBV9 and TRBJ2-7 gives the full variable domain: DSGVTQTPKHLITATGQRVTLRCSPRSGDLSVYWYQQSLDQGLQFLIQYYNGEERAKGNILERFSAQQFPDLHSELNLSSLELGDSALYFCASSVGGGRYYEQYFGPGTRLTVT.

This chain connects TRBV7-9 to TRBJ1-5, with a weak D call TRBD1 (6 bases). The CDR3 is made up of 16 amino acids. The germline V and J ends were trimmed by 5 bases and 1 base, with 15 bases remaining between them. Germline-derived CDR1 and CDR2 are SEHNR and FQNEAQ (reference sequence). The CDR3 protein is CASSPGGPRSNQPQHF. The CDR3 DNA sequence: TGTGCCAGCAGCCCGGGGGGGCCGAGGAGCAATCAGCCCCAGCATTTT.

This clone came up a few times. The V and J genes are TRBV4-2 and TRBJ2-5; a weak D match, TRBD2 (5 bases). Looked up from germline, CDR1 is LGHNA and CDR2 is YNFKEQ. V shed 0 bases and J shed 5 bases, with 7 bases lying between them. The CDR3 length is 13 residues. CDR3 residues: CASSQETGETQYF. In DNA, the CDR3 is TGTGCCAGCAGCCAAGAGACGGGGGAGACCCAGTACTTC.

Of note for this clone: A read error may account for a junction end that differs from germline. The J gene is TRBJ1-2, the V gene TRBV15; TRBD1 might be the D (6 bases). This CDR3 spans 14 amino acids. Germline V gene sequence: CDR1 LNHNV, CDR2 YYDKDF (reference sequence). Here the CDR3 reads CATSRDPGQLGYTF. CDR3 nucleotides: TGTGCCACCAGTAGAGATCCCGGACAGCTAGGCTACACCTTC. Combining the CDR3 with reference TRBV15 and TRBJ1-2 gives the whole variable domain DAMVIQNPRYQVTQFGKPVTLSCSQTLNHNVMYWYQQKSSQAPKLLFHYYDKDFNNEADTPDNFQSRRPNTSFCFLDIRSPGLGDTAMYLCATSRDPGQLGYTFGSGTRLTVV.

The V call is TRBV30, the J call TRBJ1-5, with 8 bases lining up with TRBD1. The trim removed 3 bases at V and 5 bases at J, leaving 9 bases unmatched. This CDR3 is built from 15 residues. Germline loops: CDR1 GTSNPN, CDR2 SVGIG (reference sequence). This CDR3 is CAWSVGTGNHQPQHF. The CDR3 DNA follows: TGTGCCTGGAGCGTTGGGACAGGCAACCATCAGCCCCAGCATTTT.

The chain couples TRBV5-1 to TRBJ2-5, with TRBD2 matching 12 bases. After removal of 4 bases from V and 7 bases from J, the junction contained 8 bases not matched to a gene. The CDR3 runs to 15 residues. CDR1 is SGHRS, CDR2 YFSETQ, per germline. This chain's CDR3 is CASSPSGGGLGTQYF. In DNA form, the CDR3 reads TGCGCCAGCAGCCCTAGCGGGGGGGGCCTTGGGACCCAGTACTTC.

CDR3 amino acids: CASSYGLLADTGELFF. DNA for the CDR3: TGTGCCAGCAGTTACGGTTTACTAGCGGACACCGGGGAGCTGTTTTTT. The chain has TRBV6-6 and TRBJ2-2, with 8 bases matching TRBD2. The length of the CDR3 is 16 residues. The junction had 5 bases not matched to a gene; V was cut back by 2 bases and J by 3 bases. Germline V gene lookup returns CDR1 MNHNY and CDR2 SVGAGI (reference sequence).

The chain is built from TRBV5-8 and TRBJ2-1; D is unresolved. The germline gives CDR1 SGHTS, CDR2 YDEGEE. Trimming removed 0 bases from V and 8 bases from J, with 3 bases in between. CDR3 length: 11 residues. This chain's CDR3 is CASSLDYEQFF. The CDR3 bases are TGTGCCAGCAGCTTGGACTATGAGCAGTTCTTC.